What follows is one T cell receptor (beta chain) and its context. Its antigen is unknown. These data come from a study of T cell repertoires in aging, cancer and after chemotherapy. Study-wide context: Healthy donor repertoires were recorded over several months to years and showed clear clonal overlap. Study outcomes and limitations: In each cancer cohort, median generation probability increased across chemotherapy, suggesting thymic output rebounded. Loss of evenness, beyond lost richness, contributed to age-related TCR diversity decline in cancer patients.

Germline assignment: CDR1 SEHNR and CDR2 FQNEAQ (reference sequence). This CDR3 is 13 amino acids long. V was shortened by 2 bases and J by 6 bases, with 10 bases between the two germline ends. Multiplex touch-down PCR with TRB-A/B primers amplified rearranged V-D-J TRB sequences. In TCRdb, the multiplex PCR reads were re-called with MiXCR into one record per CDR3 protein. The sample has 8,000 to 9,500 distinct CDR3 sequences, around a third seen once. The template was genomic DNA from peripheral blood, not RNA. This sequence joins TRBV7-9 and TRBJ1-2; no clear D gene. The sequencing sample was made of blood. The receptor's source is a human donor in good health. CDR3 sequence: CASSLSPGNGYTF. CDR3 DNA: TGTGCCAGCAGCTTAAGTCCGGGGAATGGCTACACCTTC.